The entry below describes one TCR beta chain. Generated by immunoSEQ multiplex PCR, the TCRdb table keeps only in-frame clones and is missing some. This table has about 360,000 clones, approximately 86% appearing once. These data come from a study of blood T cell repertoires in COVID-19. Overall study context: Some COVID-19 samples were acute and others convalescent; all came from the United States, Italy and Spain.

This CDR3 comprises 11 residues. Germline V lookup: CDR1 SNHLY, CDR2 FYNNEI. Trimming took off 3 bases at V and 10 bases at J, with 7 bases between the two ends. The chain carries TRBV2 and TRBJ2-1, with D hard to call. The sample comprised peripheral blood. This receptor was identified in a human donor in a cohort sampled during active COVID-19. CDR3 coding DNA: TGTGCCAGCAGTGATGAGGTAGAGCAGTTCTTC. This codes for CASSDEVEQFF.